This T cell receptor beta chain was identified during a study of blood T cells in healthy people across ages. Across the study: Every two T cells gave about one barcoded beta molecule via template switching.

Each individual donor underwent a draw of ten milliliters of peripheral blood. Sample-barcoded 5' priming and a J-beta primer mix drove a second PCR of about 6 to 12 cycles. Individual samples furnished no less than 3 million CDR3-containing paired-end reads apiece. TCRdb processed the 5' RACE reads anew with MiXCR; each CDR3 protein has one entry. The repertoire holds about 1.4 million distinct CDR3 sequences, roughly 59% seen once, with under 8.5% in the top ten. Trimming took off 0 bases at V and 9 bases at J, with 10 bases between the two ends. The germline V gene encodes CDR1 LGHNA and CDR2 YNFKEQ. The CDR3 contains 13 residues.

The sequencing sample was made of blood. The chain carries TRBV4-2 and TRBJ2-3, with a weak D call TRBD1 (5 bases). The receptor comes from a young man in good health. For the CDR3, the DNA is TGTGCCAGCAGCCAAGATAAGGGGCTCACGCAGTATTTT. It yields the protein CASSQDKGLTQYF.